This paragraph reports one TCR beta chain. This sample is drawn from a study of response to subunit inactivated influenza vaccine. The CDR3 is 13 residues long. V gave up 5 bases and J gave up 6 bases; unmatched junction bases: 7. Germline V gives CDR1 DFQATT, CDR2 SNEGSKA (reference sequence). TCRdb processed the RT-PCR reads anew with MiXCR; each CDR3 protein has one entry. Altogether roughly 500,000 distinct CDR3 sequences are present, 15% to 20% being singletons, with the ten largest covering 2.5% to 3.5%. The source is a man aged 45-69 years who received an inactivated influenza vaccine. The specimen comprised CD4+ T cells sorted from PBMCs, sampled around 25 months after vaccination. The chain is built from TRBV20-1 and TRBJ2-7; 10 bases map to TRBD1. CDR3 bases: TGCAGTGCTCCGGGACAGGGGTTTTCCGAGCAGTACTTC. Translating it yields CSAPGQGFSEQYF.